Below, 22 T cell receptor beta chains from the same sample are listed, as sequenced in a study of Ad26.COV2.S vaccination and SARS-CoV-2 variants. Treatment reported: roughly 19 received Ad26.COV2.S at low or high dose, single or two shots; about 5 received placebo; per-sample allocation not given. Day 63 following the first vaccine or placebo injection was when the samples were taken. Assay used: immunoSEQ multiplex PCR; TCRdb lists only in-frame clones, some missing. The sample holds 450,000 to 550,000 clones, approximately 89% seen once. This specimen consisted of peripheral blood, obtained in a trial of Ad26.COV2.S vaccine versus placebo. These receptor sequences come from a person between 18 and 65 years old who received the Ad26.COV2.S COVID-19 vaccine or a placebo.

This chain links TRBV6-2 or TRBV6-3 with TRBJ2-7, with D possibly matching TRBD1 (5 bases). The V gene's germline CDR1 is MNHEY and CDR2 SVGEGT. V lost 4 bases to trimming and J lost 3 bases, with 10 bases between them. The CDR3 consists of 13 residues. CDR3 bases: TGTGCCAGCAGTTTTGTTCAGGGCTACGAGCAGTACGTC. It encodes CASSFVQGYEQYV.

This clone has only a few counts. This sequence joins TRBV6-5 and TRBJ1-5; TRBD1 aligns across 9 bases. Per the germline V gene, CDR1 is MNHEY and CDR2 is SVGAGI. The CDR3 length is 15 residues. The ends lost 7 bases at V and 7 bases at J; junction bases unmatched: 11. CDR3 sequence reads: CASIRDRGREQPQHF. The DNA for the CDR3 is TGTGCCAGCATTAGAGACAGGGGGAGGGAGCAGCCCCAGCATTTT.

The gene calls are TRBV28 and TRBJ1-2; 8 positions match TRBD1. J gave up 2 bases and V 3 bases, and 8 bases lay outside the gene matches. The V gene's germline CDR1 is MDHEN and CDR2 SYDVKM. The CDR3 runs to 16 residues. The CDR3 spells CASSFTRGTGNYGYTF. CDR3 DNA: TGTGCCAGCAGTTTTACCCGTGGGACAGGAAACTATGGCTACACCTTC.

The V call is TRBV11-2, the J call TRBJ2-1; D is unclear. Trimming left V 5 bases short and J 2 bases short, with 13 bases between. Germline CDR1 reads SGHAT; CDR2 reads FQNNGV. The CDR3 sequence is 15 residues long. CDR3 region: CASSTRGPAYNEQFF. The CDR3 DNA reads TGTGCCAGCAGCACCCGAGGCCCGGCCTACAATGAGCAGTTCTTC.

The CDR3 bases are TGCGCCAGCAGCGTTGCAGGGGCAATCCGCCAAGAGACCCAGTACTTC. Translation gives CASSVAGAIRQETQYF. The rearrangement uses TRBV5-1 and TRBJ2-5; D is perhaps TRBD1 (6 bases). The CDR3 is made up of 16 amino acids. Germline loops: CDR1 SGHRS, CDR2 YFSETQ. Trimming left V 4 bases short and J 1 base short, with 17 bases between.

For the CDR3, the DNA is TGTGCCAGCAGCTTAGCGCGAGAAGAGCAGTTCTTC. This gives the protein CASSLAREEQFF. This chain joins TRBV7-2 and TRBJ2-1; no clear D. Trimming cost V 0 bases and J 10 bases, with 7 bases left between them. The CDR3 length is 12 residues. CDR1 and CDR2 from the germline V gene are SGHTA and FQGNSA.

This clone has only a few counts. This rearrangement joins TRBV2 to TRBJ2-5; 10 bases fit TRBD1. Germline values: CDR1 SNHLY, CDR2 FYNNEI. The V segment lost 7 bases and the J segment 3 bases; nucleotides outside the gene matches: 5. This CDR3 spans 14 amino acids. CDR3 DNA: TGTGCCAGCAATACCGGGACAGGGGAAGAGACCCAGTACTTC. Residues: CASNTGTGEETQYF.

The chain employs TRBV5-1 and TRBJ2-7, with a weak D call TRBD1 (7 bases). V was clipped by 4 bases and J by 2 bases, with 16 bases between them. The CDR3 is 15 residues long. The germline gives CDR1 SGHRS, CDR2 YFSETQ. As DNA, the CDR3 is TGCGCCAGCAGCGGCGGGACAGTACCAACCTACGAGCAGTACTTC. This codes for CASSGGTVPTYEQYF.

The chain joins TRBV9 to TRBJ2-2; no clear D gene. The length of the CDR3 is 16 residues. The germline V gene encodes CDR1 SGDLS and CDR2 YYNGEE. Trimming took off 4 bases at V and 0 bases at J, with 13 bases between the two ends. The CDR3 sequence is CASSFRFGTNTGELFF. The DNA of the CDR3 is TGTGCCAGCAGCTTCCGGTTTGGCACGAACACCGGGGAGCTGTTTTTT.

V is TRBV4-2 and J is TRBJ2-3; 13 bases are a match to TRBD2. Germline values: CDR1 LGHNA, CDR2 YNFKEQ. After removal of 2 bases from V and 0 bases from J, the junction contained 11 bases not matched to a gene. The length of the CDR3 is 20 residues. CDR3: CASSQSGLAGILSSTDTQYF. Here the CDR3 DNA reads TGTGCCAGCAGCCAATCGGGACTAGCGGGGATTCTTTCTAGCACAGATACGCAGTATTTT.

About this clone itself: One junction end disagrees with the germline gene, perhaps due to a read error. The chain carries TRBV28 and TRBJ2-7, with 10 bases aligning to TRBD1. Germline V gene sequence: CDR1 MDHEN, CDR2 SYDVKM. CDR3 length: 13 residues. CDR3 nucleotides: TGTGCCAGCCGCCGGGACAGGGGAGCTCCTCGGGGCTTC. Encoded protein: CASRRDRGAPRGF.

V usage is TRBV5-5 and J usage is TRBJ2-3; no firm D call. Deletions cut 4 bases from V and 1 base from J, with 13 bases between. Germline values: CDR1 SGHKS, CDR2 YYEKEE (reference sequence). The CDR3 loop spans 15 amino acids. DNA for the CDR3: TGTGCCAGCAGCGTAGAAGGTTGGGGCACAGATACGCAGTATTTT. Encoded protein: CASSVEGWGTDTQYF.

The chain couples TRBV3-1 (or the pseudogene TRBV3-2) to TRBJ2-5; TRBD1 agrees at 10 bases. Germline values: CDR1 LGHDT, CDR2 YNNKEL (reference sequence). This CDR3 region has 19 residues. V was clipped by 1 base and J by 5 bases; unmatched bases: 16. CDR3 sequence: CASSQGNLGQGGFMETQYF. CDR3 coding DNA: TGTGCCAGCAGCCAAGGGAACCTAGGACAGGGGGGCTTCATGGAGACCCAGTACTTC.

The chain combines TRBV2 with TRBJ2-1; 13 bases match TRBD2. Germline-derived CDR1 and CDR2 are SNHLY and FYNNEI. The CDR3 extends over 16 amino acids. J gave up 6 bases and V 1 base, and 3 bases lay outside the gene matches. CDR3 loop: CASSEVRTSGGNEQFF. The CDR3 DNA reads as TGTGCCAGCAGTGAAGTGCGGACTAGCGGGGGCAATGAGCAGTTCTTC.

This sequence joins TRBV3-1 (or the pseudogene TRBV3-2) and TRBJ2-7; D gene uncertain. Germline assignment: CDR1 LGHDT and CDR2 YNNKEL (reference sequence). There are 16 residues in the CDR3. V lost 0 bases, J lost 6 bases, and 18 bases lay in between. In DNA, the CDR3 is TGTGCCAGCAGCCAAGAAATATCGTCTAGGTTTCTCGAGCAGTACTTC. Its protein product is CASSQEISSRFLEQYF.

Details on this clone: The same CDR3 also results from other DNA sequences found in this sample. The chain couples TRBV5-1 to TRBJ2-2; no definite D call. The CDR3 has 14 residues. Germline V gene lookup returns CDR1 SGHRS and CDR2 YFSETQ. Trimming took 0 bases from V and 2 from J, leaving 5 bases between them. CDR3 in amino acids: CASSLVVNTGELFF. CDR3 nucleotide sequence: TGCGCCAGCAGCTTGGTAGTAAACACCGGGGAGCTGTTTTTT.

The rearrangement links TRBV5-5 to TRBJ1-3; no clear D gene. CDR3 length: 14 amino acids. Germline V lookup: CDR1 SGHKS, CDR2 YYEKEE (reference sequence). Deletions cut 4 bases from V and 5 bases from J, with 13 bases between. CDR3 sequence reads: CASSRVDPRNTIYF. The DNA of the CDR3 is TGTGCCAGCAGCAGGGTGGACCCCCGAAACACCATATATTTT.

The genes are TRBV13 and TRBJ1-6, with D uncertain. This CDR3 is 15 amino acids long. Trimming removed 0 bases at V and 0 bases at J, with 3 bases between. The germline V gene has CDR1 PRHDT and CDR2 FYEKMQ (reference sequence). CDR3 in amino acids: CASSLGSSYNSPLHF. The CDR3 DNA reads TGTGCCAGCAGCTTAGGAAGCTCCTATAATTCACCCCTCCACTTT.

The J gene is TRBJ2-7, the V gene TRBV28; D is unclear. From germline, CDR1 is MDHEN and CDR2 SYDVKM. This CDR3 contains 15 residues. V was trimmed by 5 bases and J by 6 bases, leaving 20 bases between them. CDR3 nucleotide sequence: TGTGCCAGCAGTCCGGCCCCGGGTCCAGGTCGCGAGCAGTACTTC. It is translated as CASSPAPGPGREQYF. The whole variable domain, filled in from reference TRBV28 and TRBJ2-7, reads DVKVTQSSRYLVKRTGEKVFLECVQDMDHENMFWYRQDPGLGLRLIYFSYDVKMKEKGDIPEGYSVSREKKERFSLILESASTNQTSMYLCASSPAPGPGREQYFGPGTRLTVT.

A word on this clone: The sample holds other DNA sequences that translate to the same CDR3. The chain combines TRBV2 with TRBJ2-7; D remains ambiguous. V lost 4 bases and J lost 4, with 5 bases in between. The CDR3 extends over 11 amino acids. Per the germline V gene, CDR1 is SNHLY and CDR2 is FYNNEI. The CDR3 loop is CASSGRYEQYV. In DNA form, the CDR3 reads TGTGCCAGCAGTGGCCGATACGAGCAGTACGTC.

V usage is TRBV6-5 and J usage is TRBJ2-1, with D possibly being TRBD1 (7 bases). This CDR3 spans 15 amino acids. Between the trimmed V and J ends, which lost 0 bases and 9 bases, there was a span of 15 bases. Germline V gives CDR1 MNHEY, CDR2 SVGAGI. Here the CDR3 reads CASSYSWQGGGEQFF. The DNA of the CDR3 is TGTGCCAGCAGTTACTCTTGGCAGGGGGGTGGTGAGCAGTTCTTC.

In DNA, the CDR3 is TGCGCCAGCAGCTTGGTGACAGGGGCAGGTGGGGCCAACGTCCTGACTTTC. Protein: CASSLVTGAGGANVLTF. This chain uses TRBV5-1 with TRBJ2-6; 8 nucleotides match TRBD1. CDR3 size: 17 residues. Germline trimming cut 0 bases from V and 3 bases from J; bases unmatched to any gene: 5. Germline V CDR1 and CDR2: SGHRS, YFSETQ.